These 11 T cell receptor beta chains originate from one sample sequenced in a study of T cells after posttransplantation cyclophosphamide. Profiled with immunoSEQ multiplex PCR; TCRdb holds only in-frame clones, not every one. The sample was found to contain some 38,000 clones, and every one recurs. The material sequenced was PBMCs. These TCRs come from a man between 45 and 60 years old in good health, CMV-negative, and a related stem cell transplant donor.

By share of the sample, this clone is medium-sized (0.01 to 0.1%). V gene TRBV6-4 combines with J gene TRBJ2-6, with a possible D match to TRBD2 (6 bases). Deletions cut 2 bases from V and 2 bases from J, with 13 bases between. The length of the CDR3 is 17 residues. Germline V gene data show CDR1 as MRHNA and CDR2 as SNTAGT. CDR3 sequence reads: CASSDVAGSPGANVLTF. The DNA for the CDR3 is TGTGCCAGCAGTGACGTTGCGGGAAGCCCTGGGGCCAACGTCCTGACTTTC.

This clone was counted at least ten times. V is TRBV7-3 and J is TRBJ2-7; 12 bases fit TRBD2. CDR1 and CDR2 (germline): SGHTA, FQGTGA. The V and J ends lost 4 bases and 6 bases, in that order; junction bases with no gene match: 10. The CDR3 extends over 16 amino acids. Written as DNA, the CDR3 is TGTGCCAGCAGCTCCGGACTAGCGGGAACCAAGCGCGAGCAGTACTTC. This sequence encodes CASSSGLAGTKREQYF.

The chain uses TRBV9 and TRBJ2-1; 9 bases line up with TRBD2. Germline CDR1 SGDLS, CDR2 YYNGEE. The CDR3 sequence is 17 residues long. V lost 4 bases and J lost 0; bases outside the gene matches: 8. CDR3 loop: CASSYTSGSHSYNEQFF. The CDR3 DNA is TGTGCCAGCAGCTACACTAGCGGGTCCCACTCCTACAATGAGCAGTTCTTC.

This clone was detected ten times or more. The chain joins TRBV27 to TRBJ1-6; 8 positions agree with TRBD1. Germline V CDR1 and CDR2: MNHEY, SMNVEV (reference sequence). This CDR3 is built from 15 residues. J was trimmed by 9 bases and V by 0 bases; bases with no gene match: 4. The CDR3 sequence is CASSLSGQGFSPLHF. The CDR3 nucleotides read TGTGCCAGCAGTTTATCCGGACAGGGCTTTTCACCCCTCCACTTT.

Ten or more counts support this clone. The CDR3 sequence is CASSEGTGNEKLFF. CDR3 in DNA: TGTGCCAGCAGCGAAGGGACAGGGAATGAAAAACTGTTTTTT. This chain links TRBV7-9 with TRBJ1-4; 9 nucleotides match TRBD1. CDR3 length equals 14 residues. V dropped 5 bases and J dropped 5; count of bases not matched to a gene: 3. The V gene's germline CDR1 is SEHNR and CDR2 FQNEAQ (reference sequence).

This clone was found many times. This chain joins TRBV2 and TRBJ1-5; 9 bases agree with TRBD1. The ends lost 7 bases at V and 6 bases at J; junction bases unmatched: 7. The germline V gene encodes CDR1 SNHLY and CDR2 FYNNEI. The CDR3 sequence is 14 residues long. Written as DNA, the CDR3 is TGTGCCAGCACTCCGGACAGGGGATTTCAGCCCCAGCATTTT. Its translation is CASTPDRGFQPQHF.

This clone was detected many times. The V call is TRBV7-9, the J call TRBJ1-5; the D is unclear. The CDR3 is 13 amino acids. From germline, CDR1 is SEHNR and CDR2 FQNEAQ (reference sequence). V gave up 1 base and J gave up 7 bases, with 8 bases separating them. CDR3 loop: CASSLDGYQPQHF. As DNA, the CDR3 is TGTGCCAGCAGCTTAGACGGGTACCAGCCCCAGCATTTT.

In this sample, this clone turned up many times. Here the CDR3 reads CSVQRDRGLEKLFF. The CDR3, as DNA: TGCAGCGTGCAACGGGACAGGGGGCTGGAAAAACTGTTTTTT. This rearrangement joins TRBV29-1 to TRBJ1-4, with 12 bases fitting TRBD1. The trim removed 6 bases at V and 8 bases at J, leaving 7 bases unmatched. Germline V gene data show CDR1 as SQVTM and CDR2 as ANQGSEA. The CDR3 runs to 14 residues.

This clone was seen repeatedly, ten times or more. The chain employs TRBV5-4 and TRBJ2-3; 8 bases match TRBD2. V gave up 3 bases and J gave up 2 bases; unmatched junction bases: 11. The CDR3 has 17 amino acids. Germline V gene data show CDR1 as SGHNT and CDR2 as YYREEE (reference sequence). The CDR3 protein is CASSSPSTGGYTDTQYF. CDR3 coding DNA: TGTGCCAGCAGCTCCCCTTCGACGGGGGGGTACACAGATACGCAGTATTTT. Complete variable domain (other parts from reference TRBV5-4 and TRBJ2-3): ETGVTQSPTHLIKTRGQQVTLRCSSQSGHNTVSWYQQALGQGPQFIFQYYREEENGRGNFPPRFSGLQFPNYSSELNVNALELDDSALYLCASSSPSTGGYTDTQYFGPGTRLTVL.

This clone was seen only a few times. Written as DNA, the CDR3 is TGTGCCAGCAGTTACTCGCGGGGGGAGATCTACAATGAGCAGTTCTTC. Protein product: CASSYSRGEIYNEQFF. V is TRBV6-5 and J is TRBJ2-1, with TRBD2 matching 8 bases. V dropped 0 bases and J dropped 3; count of bases not matched to a gene: 4. Germline-derived CDR1 and CDR2 are MNHEY and SVGAGI. The CDR3 has 16 amino acids.

This clone was seen many times. The chain carries TRBV4-2 and TRBJ2-7, with 9 bases that match TRBD2. The V gene's germline CDR1 is LGHNA and CDR2 YNFKEQ. CDR3 length equals 15 residues. V gave up 1 base and J gave up 7 bases; unmatched junction bases: 8. The chain's CDR3 is CASSQALAGKREQYF. The CDR3 DNA sequence: TGTGCCAGCAGCCAAGCCCTAGCGGGAAAGAGGGAGCAGTACTTC.